This T cell receptor beta chain was sequenced during a study of T cells in Graves' hyperthyroidism and ophthalmopathy. Study-wide results and caveats: Researchers report that a 13 V-J model separated ophthalmopathy from stable hyperthyroidism. Most thyroid clonotypes expanded above 0.001 appeared in blood too.

As concerns this clonotype: Antigen unknown.

Amplification of TCR beta CDR3 regions used RNA as the template. An initial round of RT-PCR targeting the TCR CDR3 relied on the HTBI primer set. TCRdb used MiXCR to reprocess the multiplex PCR reads, holding one entry per CDR3 protein. The sample lists hundreds of thousands of distinct CDR3 sequences, about 14% occurring once. The authors took PBMCs from 10 ml fresh peripheral blood. Per germline, CDR1 ENHRY and CDR2 SYGVKD. The CDR3 is 13 residues long. With 6 bases removed from V and 5 bases from J, the gap between germline ends came to 13 bases. This chain uses TRBV10-3 with TRBJ2-5, with a possible D match to TRBD2 (6 bases). The sequenced material came from blood. This sequence was found in a woman younger than 45 with Graves' hyperthyroidism. CDR3 sequence (DNA): TGTGCCATCAGCGGGAGTGATTGGGAGACCCAGTACTTC. Its translation: CAISGSDWETQYF.